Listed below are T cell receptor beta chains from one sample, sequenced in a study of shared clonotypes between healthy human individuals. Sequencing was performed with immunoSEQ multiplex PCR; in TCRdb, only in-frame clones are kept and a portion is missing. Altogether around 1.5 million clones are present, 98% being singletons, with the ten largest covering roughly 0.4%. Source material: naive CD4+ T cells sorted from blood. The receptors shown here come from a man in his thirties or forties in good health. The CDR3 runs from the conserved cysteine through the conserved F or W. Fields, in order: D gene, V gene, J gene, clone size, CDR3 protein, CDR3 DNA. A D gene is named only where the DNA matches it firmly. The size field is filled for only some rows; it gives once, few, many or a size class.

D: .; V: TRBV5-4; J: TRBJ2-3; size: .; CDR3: CASSLGAEDTQYF; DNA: TGTGCCAGCAGCTTGGGGGCGGAAGATACGCAGTATTTT
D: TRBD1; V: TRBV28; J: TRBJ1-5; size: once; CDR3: CASSSPGQGGFYSNQPQHF; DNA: TGTGCCAGCAGTTCTCCGGGACAGGGTGGGTTTTATAGCAATCAGCCCCAGCATTTT
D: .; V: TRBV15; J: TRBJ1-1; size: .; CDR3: CATSGSDRLTEAFF; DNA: TGTGCCACCAGCGGATCGGACAGACTGACTGAAGCTTTCTTT
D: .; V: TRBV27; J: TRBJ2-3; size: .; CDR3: CASSLLGLHGTDTQYF; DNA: TGTGCCAGCAGTTTATTGGGCCTCCACGGCACAGATACGCAGTATTTT
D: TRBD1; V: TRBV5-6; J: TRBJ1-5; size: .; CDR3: CASSSRDRGRQPQHF; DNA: TGTGCCAGCAGCTCCCGGGACAGGGGGCGTCAGCCCCAGCATTTT
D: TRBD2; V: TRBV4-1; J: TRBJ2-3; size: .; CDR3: CASSQFWTSGSTDTQYF; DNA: TGCGCCAGCAGCCAGTTTTGGACTAGCGGGAGTACAGATACGCAGTATTTT
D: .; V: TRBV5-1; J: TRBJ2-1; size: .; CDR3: CASSLPGTTHAEQFF; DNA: TGCGCCAGCAGCTTACCCGGGACGACGCATGCTGAGCAGTTCTTC
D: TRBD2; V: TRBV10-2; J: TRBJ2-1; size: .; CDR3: CASSEMALAGRLYNEQFF; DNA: TGCGCCAGCAGTGAGATGGCCCTAGCGGGAAGGCTTTACAATGAGCAGTTCTTC
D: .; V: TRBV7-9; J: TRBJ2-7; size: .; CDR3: CASSYSTYSYEQYF; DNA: TGTGCCAGCAGCTACTCTACCTACTCCTACGAGCAGTACTTC
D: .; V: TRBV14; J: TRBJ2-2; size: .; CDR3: CASAEIGYGELFF; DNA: TGTGCCAGCGCCGAAATAGGGTACGGGGAGCTGTTTTTT
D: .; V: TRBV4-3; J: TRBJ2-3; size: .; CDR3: CASSQGGPGPGPDTQYF; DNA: TGCGCCAGCAGCCAAGGGGGCCCGGGCCCAGGGCCAGATACGCAGTATTTT
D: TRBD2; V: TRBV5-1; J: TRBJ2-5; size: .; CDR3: CASRKTSGSTETQYF; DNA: TGCGCCAGCAGGAAGACTAGCGGGAGTACAGAGACCCAGTACTTC
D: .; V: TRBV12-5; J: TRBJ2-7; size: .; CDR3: CASGPGLVGSYEQYF; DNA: TGTGCTAGTGGTCCGGGCTTGGTGGGGTCTTACGAGCAGTACTTC
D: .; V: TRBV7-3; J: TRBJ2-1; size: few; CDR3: CASSIGTPSNEQFF; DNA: TGTGCCAGCAGTATCGGGACTCCAAGCAATGAGCAGTTCTTC
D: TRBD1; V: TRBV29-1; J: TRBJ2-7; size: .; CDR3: CSAISKGGVYEQYF; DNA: TGCAGCGCCATAAGCAAAGGGGGCGTCTACGAGCAGTACTTC
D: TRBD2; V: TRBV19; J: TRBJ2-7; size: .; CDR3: CASSTSGSVNEQYF; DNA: TGTGCCAGTAGTACTAGCGGGAGCGTCAACGAGCAGTACTTC
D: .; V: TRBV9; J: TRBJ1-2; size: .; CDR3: CASSVDPIYGYTF; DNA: TGTGCCAGCAGCGTGGACCCCATTTATGGCTACACCTTC
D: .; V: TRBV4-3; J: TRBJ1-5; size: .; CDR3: CASSQEDRTSRGQPQHF; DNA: TGCGCCAGCAGCCAGGAAGACAGGACCTCTCGGGGTCAGCCCCAGCATTTT
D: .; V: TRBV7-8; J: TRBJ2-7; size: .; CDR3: CASSLTRYEQYF; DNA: TGTGCCAGCAGTCTTACACGGTACGAGCAGTACTTC
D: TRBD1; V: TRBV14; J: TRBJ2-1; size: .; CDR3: CASSLGDRENEQFF; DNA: TGTGCCAGCAGCCTAGGGGACAGGGAAAATGAGCAGTTCTTC
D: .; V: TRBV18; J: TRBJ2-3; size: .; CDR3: CASTEDSTDTQYF; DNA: TGTGCCAGCACCGAGGACAGTACAGATACGCAGTATTTT
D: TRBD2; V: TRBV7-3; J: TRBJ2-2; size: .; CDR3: CASSLGLAGALWSTGELFF; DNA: TGTGCCAGCAGCTTAGGTCTAGCGGGAGCCCTGTGGTCCACCGGGGAGCTGTTTTTT
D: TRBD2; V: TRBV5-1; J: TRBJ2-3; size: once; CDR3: CASSLVGSGSGPDTQYF; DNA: TGCGCCAGCAGCTTGGTTGGTAGCGGGAGTGGGCCAGATACGCAGTATTTT
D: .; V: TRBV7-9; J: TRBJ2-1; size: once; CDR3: CASSLALEQFF; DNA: TGTGCCAGCAGCTTAGCGCTCGAGCAGTTCTTC
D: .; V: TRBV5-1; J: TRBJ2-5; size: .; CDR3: CASSWGRTQETQYF; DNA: TGCGCCAGCAGCTGGGGGAGGACCCAGGAGACCCAGTACTTC
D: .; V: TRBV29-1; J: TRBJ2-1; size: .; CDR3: CSGGQAGSYNEQFF; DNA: TGCAGCGGGGGACAAGCGGGCTCCTACAATGAGCAGTTCTTC
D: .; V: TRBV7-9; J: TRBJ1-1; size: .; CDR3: CASSARVGTEAFF; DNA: TGTGCCAGCAGCGCCCGCGTGGGAACTGAAGCTTTCTTT
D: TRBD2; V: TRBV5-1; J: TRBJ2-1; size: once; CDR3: CASSLGALAGGRDEQFF; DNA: TGCGCCAGCAGCTTGGGGGCCCTAGCGGGAGGGAGGGATGAGCAGTTCTTC
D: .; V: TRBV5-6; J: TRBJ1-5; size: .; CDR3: CASSLGPSGNQPQHF; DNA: TGTGCCAGCAGCTTGGGGCCGTCCGGGAATCAGCCCCAGCATTTT
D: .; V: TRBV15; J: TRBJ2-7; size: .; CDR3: CATSRDRDSSYEQYF; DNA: TGTGCCACCAGCAGAGATAGGGACTCCTCCTACGAGCAGTACTTC
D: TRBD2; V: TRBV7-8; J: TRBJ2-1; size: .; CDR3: CASSPGLAAAYNEQFF; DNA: TGTGCCAGCAGCCCGGGACTAGCGGCTGCCTACAATGAGCAGTTCTTC
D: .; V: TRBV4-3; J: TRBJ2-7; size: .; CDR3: CASSQEARGPSEQYF; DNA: TGCGCCAGCAGCCAAGAAGCCAGGGGTCCGTCCGAGCAGTACTTC